A selection of T cell receptor beta chains follows, all from one sample in a study of T-cell reconstitution after alpha-beta-depleted transplantation in children. MiXCR was run by TCRdb on the PCR reads, yielding one entry per CDR3 protein. The sample lists 450,000 to 600,000 distinct CDR3 sequences; about 31% were seen once. The sample consisted of PBMCs from the stem cell graft donor, taken from the stem cell graft. These receptors all stem from a human donor who donated a stem cell graft to a child with aplastic anemia. Both conserved end residues are part of each CDR3. The D gene is left open where the match is weak. For some rows the clone size is stated as once, few or many, or as a class when expanded; others skip it.

TRBJ2-2,TRBV6-1,.,.,CASSALDESAGELFF,TGTGCCAGCAGTGCCCTAGACGAGTCGGCCGGGGAGCTGTTTTTT
TRBJ2-5,TRBV10-3,few,TRBD2,CAISPGLAGGQETQYF,TGTGCCATCAGCCCGGGACTAGCGGGAGGGCAAGAGACCCAGTACTTC
TRBJ1-1,TRBV18,.,.,CASSRDGNSEAFF,TGTGCCAGCTCACGGGACGGAAATAGTGAAGCTTTCTTT
TRBJ2-1,TRBV28,.,.,CASRGIEPYNEQFF,TGTGCCAGCCGGGGCATCGAGCCCTACAATGAGCAGTTCTTC
TRBJ2-5,TRBV20-1,few,TRBD2,CSETGLAGETQYF,TGCAGTGAAACGGGACTAGCGGGAGAGACCCAGTACTTC
TRBJ1-2,TRBV19,few,.,CASTSSPGQIVYGYTF,TGTGCCAGTACATCAAGCCCAGGACAGATAGTATATGGCTACACCTTC
TRBJ1-2,TRBV7-2,.,.,CASSFGGPEGYTF,TGTGCCAGCAGCTTCGGGGGTCCGGAGGGCTACACCTTC
TRBJ2-1,TRBV7-6,few,.,CASSLGVRRRFSYNEQFF,TGTGCCAGCAGCTTAGGGGTTCGGCGGAGATTCTCCTACAATGAGCAGTTCTTC
TRBJ2-5,TRBV18,few,TRBD1,CASSPWTGGGETQYF,TGTGCCAGCTCACCTTGGACAGGGGGAGGAGAGACCCAGTACTTC
TRBJ2-4,TRBV29-1,few,.,CSVEEPGEGLDIQYF,TGCAGCGTTGAAGAACCAGGGGAGGGCTTAGACATTCAGTACTTC
TRBJ1-5,TRBV19,.,TRBD1,CASSILAGGDQPQHF,TGTGCCAGTAGTATCTTGGCAGGGGGAGATCAGCCCCAGCATTTT
TRBJ2-5,TRBV18,.,TRBD2,CASSGTSGSQETQYF,TGTGCCAGCTCGGGGACTAGCGGGAGCCAAGAGACCCAGTACTTC
TRBJ2-3,TRBV20-1,.,TRBD2,CSARGGVREGHTDTQYF,TGCAGTGCTAGAGGAGGGGTGCGGGAGGGCCACACAGATACGCAGTATTTT
TRBJ2-5,TRBV7-9,.,.,CASSLGQGELETQYF,TGTGCCAGCAGCTTAGGCCAGGGAGAATTAGAGACCCAGTACTTC
TRBJ2-2,TRBV5-1,.,.,CASSLDRAGGELFF,TGCGCCAGCAGCTTGGACAGGGCTGGCGGGGAGCTGTTTTTT
TRBJ2-7,TRBV18,.,.,CASSPTLAGEQYF,TGTGCCAGCTCACCAACCTTAGCCGGCGAGCAGTACTTC
TRBJ2-4,TRBV18,.,.,CASSPPAEGIQYF,TGTGCCAGCTCACCACCGGCGGAGGGCATTCAGTACTTC
TRBJ2-2,TRBV7-2,few,TRBD2,CASSSWRTSENTGELFF,TGTGCCAGCAGCTCATGGAGGACTAGCGAGAACACCGGGGAGCTGTTTTTT
TRBJ2-5,TRBV7-3,few,.,CASSFEFGETQYF,TGTGCCAGCAGCTTCGAGTTCGGAGAGACCCAGTACTTC
TRBJ2-7,TRBV28,.,.,CASSSTGPLEQYF,TGTGCCAGCAGTTCGACAGGACCGCTCGAGCAGTACTTC
TRBJ2-5,TRBV29-1,.,TRBD2,CSVAPQAGRAQTQYF,TGCAGCGTTGCCCCGCAGGCAGGGAGGGCCCAGACCCAGTACTTC
TRBJ2-2,TRBV12-3/TRBV12-4,few,TRBD1,CASSMDRVGTGELFF,TGTGCCAGCAGTATGGACAGGGTGGGCACCGGGGAGCTGTTTTTT
TRBJ1-1,TRBV15,few,.,CATSSSEDGYTEAFF,TGTGCCACCAGCTCAAGCGAGGACGGCTACACTGAAGCTTTCTTT
TRBJ1-1,TRBV6-5,few,.,CASSYDGRGTEAFF,TGTGCCAGCAGTTACGATGGGAGGGGCACTGAAGCTTTCTTT
TRBJ2-7,TRBV7-2,.,.,CASSLRASVTYEQYF,TGTGCCAGCAGCTTAAGGGCTAGCGTAACCTACGAGCAGTACTTC
TRBJ2-1,TRBV9,.,.,CASSGQNNEQFF,TGTGCCAGCAGCGGACAGAACAATGAGCAGTTCTTC
TRBJ1-5,TRBV25-1,.,.,CASSEGNLPQHF,TGTGCCAGCAGTGAGGGGAATCTGCCCCAGCATTTT
TRBJ1-1,TRBV30,.,.,CAWSKNTEAFF,TGTGCCTGGAGTAAGAACACTGAAGCTTTCTTT
TRBJ2-5,TRBV5-5,.,.,CASSPGGLTPETQYF,TGTGCCAGCAGCCCAGGGGGGCTAACCCCGGAGACCCAGTACTTC
TRBJ1-1,TRBV5-4,.,.,CASSLAGWRTEAFF,TGTGCCAGCAGCTTGGCAGGGTGGAGGACTGAAGCTTTCTTT
TRBJ1-2,TRBV18,few,.,CASSPPDDHGYTF,TGTGCCAGCTCACCACCGGATGACCATGGCTACACCTTC
TRBJ2-7,TRBV7-2,.,.,CASSLSTTTYEQYF,TGTGCCAGCAGCTTATCGACTACCACCTACGAGCAGTACTTC
TRBJ2-7,TRBV13,few,.,CASSLEHEQYF,TGTGCCAGCAGCTTAGAACACGAGCAGTACTTC
TRBJ2-2,TRBV28,few,.,CASRAGSGELFF,TGTGCCAGCAGGGCGGGGAGCGGGGAGCTGTTTTTT
TRBJ2-7,TRBV30,few,TRBD2,CAAKGLGTYEQYF,TGTGCCGCAAAGGGACTAGGGACCTACGAGCAGTACTTC
TRBJ1-2,TRBV6-1,.,TRBD1,CASRPQGAKYGYTF,TGTGCCAGCAGGCCGCAGGGGGCGAAATATGGCTACACCTTC
TRBJ1-2,TRBV29-1,few,TRBD1,CSVGTDLSNYGYTF,TGCAGCGTAGGGACAGATCTCTCGAACTATGGCTACACCTTC
TRBJ2-3,TRBV29-1,few,.,CSVDRGGTTDTQYF,TGCAGCGTTGATCGTGGCGGGACCACAGATACGCAGTATTTT
TRBJ1-2,TRBV27,.,.,CASSLFSGGYGYTF,TGTGCCAGCAGTTTGTTCTCAGGTGGCTATGGCTACACCTTC
TRBJ1-1,TRBV19,.,.,CASSIDRYMNTEAFF,TGTGCCAGTAGTATAGATCGCTATATGAACACTGAAGCTTTCTTT
TRBJ1-2,TRBV28,.,.,CASGGSSYYGYTF,TGTGCCAGCGGGGGTAGTTCCTACTATGGCTACACCTTC
TRBJ2-1,TRBV20-1,few,.,CSARDGRVSYNEQFF,TGCAGTGCTAGAGATGGGCGGGTTTCCTACAATGAGCAGTTCTTC
TRBJ1-6,TRBV10-3,many,.,CAITDGASPLHF,TGTGCCATCACTGACGGTGCGTCACCCCTCCACTTT
TRBJ2-1,TRBV7-2,.,.,CASSPGRPYNEQFF,TGTGCCAGCAGCCCGGGACGGCCCTACAATGAGCAGTTCTTC
TRBJ2-5,TRBV27,.,.,CASRGEGETQYF,TGTGCCAGCAGGGGCGAGGGAGAGACCCAGTACTTC
TRBJ2-1,TRBV6-1,.,.,CASSERRGGSYNEQFF,TGTGCCAGCAGTGAACGCAGGGGAGGGTCCTACAATGAGCAGTTCTTC
TRBJ2-5,TRBV29-1,few,.,CSVVEGRETQYF,TGCAGCGTTGTAGAGGGGAGGGAGACCCAGTACTTC
TRBJ1-2,TRBV12-3/TRBV12-4,few,TRBD1,CASRSTGVGYTF,TGTGCCAGCAGATCGACAGGGGTTGGCTACACCTTC
TRBJ1-1,TRBV4-2,once,.,CASSPLGDSLPMNTEAFF,TGTGCCAGCAGCCCATTGGGCGACAGCCTCCCGATGAACACTGAAGCTTTCTTT
TRBJ2-1,TRBV7-2,.,.,CASSFSGPTLYNEQFF,TGTGCCAGCAGCTTTAGCGGCCCCACCCTCTACAATGAGCAGTTCTTC
TRBJ2-7,TRBV6-1,few,.,CASSKLTPYEQYF,TGTGCCAGCAGTAAGCTTACCCCATACGAGCAGTACTTC
TRBJ1-3,TRBV7-9,.,.,CASSRTENTIYF,TGTGCCAGCAGCAGGACAGAAAACACCATATATTTT
TRBJ2-1,TRBV7-2,.,.,CASSLTLDSSYNEQFF,TGTGCCAGCAGCTTGACCCTGGACAGCTCCTACAATGAGCAGTTCTTC